Below, 8 T cell receptor beta chains from the same sample are listed, as sequenced in a study of cytomegalovirus exposure and HLA in healthy donors listed by TCRdb under 2017. The library was built by means of the immunoSEQ multiplex PCR assay. A mixture of 60 forward primers for TCR Vbeta segments and 13 reverse primers for TCR Jbeta segments was used in the multiplex PCR. TCRdb limited this immuneACCESS table to in-frame rearrangements with V and J called. A share of clones is missing; checked studies link under half to unresolved V genes, and the rest is unexplained. The sample table shows 150,000 to 200,000 clones, and 60% to 85% are seen once. The ten largest clones add up to less than 1.1% of the sample. The material sequenced was PBMCs. All receptors derive from a woman aged 35 to 49 in good health and CMV-seronegative.

The chain links TRBV7-2 to TRBJ1-1; D might be TRBD1 (6 bases). Trimming took off 4 bases at V and 7 bases at J, with 25 bases between the two ends. In germline, CDR1 is SGHTA, CDR2 FQGNSA. The CDR3 is 17 amino acids. The CDR3 is CASSSLVGARVLGEAFF. CDR3 nucleotides: TGTGCCAGCAGCTCCTTGGTGGGGGCGCGGGTCTTGGGTGAAGCTTTCTTT.

This CDR3 is CASSPTMGYGYTF. The CDR3 nucleotides read TGTGCCAGCAGCCCTACTATGGGCTATGGCTACACCTTC. The chain joins TRBV7-9 to TRBJ1-2; no clear D gene. Germline assignment: CDR1 SEHNR and CDR2 FQNEAQ (reference sequence). The V end lost 5 bases, the J end lost 4 bases, and 11 bases lay between the germline ends. The CDR3 length is 13 residues.

J is TRBJ1-5 and V is TRBV7-9; a weak D match, TRBD1 (5 bases). In germline, CDR1 is SEHNR, CDR2 FQNEAQ (reference sequence). V lost 3 bases, J lost 5 bases, and 8 bases lay in between. CDR3 length: 13 residues. CDR3 sequence: CASSFSRDQPQHF. CDR3 coding DNA: TGTGCCAGCAGCTTTAGCAGGGATCAGCCCCAGCATTTT.

The CDR3 nucleotides are TGCGCCAGCAGCACGTGGGACATGAGGGATACGCAGTATTTT. Translating it yields CASSTWDMRDTQYF. The V gene is TRBV5-1, the J gene TRBJ2-3; D possibly corresponds to TRBD1 (6 bases). The V end was cut by 4 bases, the J end by 6 bases, with 15 bases between. This CDR3 comprises 14 residues. Looked up from germline, CDR1 is SGHRS and CDR2 is YFSETQ.

The chain has TRBV29-1 and TRBJ1-1; D might be TRBD1 (6 bases). CDR3 length: 12 residues. V was shortened by 6 bases and J by 0 bases, with 8 bases between the two germline ends. In germline, CDR1 is SQVTM, CDR2 ANQGSEA. The CDR3 spells CSVGQLNTEAFF. CDR3 nucleotides: TGCAGCGTAGGACAGTTGAACACTGAAGCTTTCTTT.

This clone was recorded once. The chain is built from TRBV11-2 and TRBJ1-4; D not certain. Germline V gene sequence: CDR1 SGHAT, CDR2 FQNNGV. V was shortened by 1 base and J by 0 bases, with 6 bases between the two germline ends. This CDR3 is 15 amino acids long. The CDR3 nucleotides read TGTGCCAGCAGCTTAGGTCATGCAACTAATGAAAAACTGTTTTTT. It codes for CASSLGHATNEKLFF.

The chain is built from TRBV19 and TRBJ1-2; tentative D call: TRBD1 (5 bases). From germline, CDR1 is LNHDA and CDR2 SQIVND (reference sequence). The CDR3 has 12 amino acids. The V and J ends lost 2 bases and 9 bases respectively, with 10 bases between them. The CDR3 loop is CASSISGGSYTF. CDR3 bases: TGTGCCAGTAGTATATCGGGGGGAAGCTACACCTTC.

The chain employs TRBV30 and TRBJ1-1, with D possibly being TRBD1 (6 bases). Looked up from germline, CDR1 is GTSNPN and CDR2 is SVGIG (reference sequence). The CDR3 totals 16 residues. V lost 2 bases and J 0 bases, leaving 16 bases between the germline ends. CDR3 region: CAWSSRGRGMNTEAFF. In DNA form, the CDR3 reads TGTGCCTGGAGTTCGAGGGGCAGGGGTATGAACACTGAAGCTTTCTTT.